Below are 20 T cell receptor beta chains sequenced from a single sample in a study of sequential checkpoint blockade in melanoma. Data came from immunoSEQ multiplex PCR; TCRdb stores just in-frame clones and leaves some out. The repertoire includes 1,500 to 2,000 clones, roughly 73% of them detected once, and about 21% sits in the top ten. Specified treatment: randomized to nivolumab then ipilimumab (arm A) or the reverse (arm B). Source: CD8+ T cells sorted from blood (inferred from file names), taken from a patient given nivolumab and ipilimumab in sequence. These receptors all come from a human donor with melanoma.

This rearrangement joins TRBV6-5 to TRBJ1-1, with 8 bases matching TRBD1. The CDR3 is 15 amino acids. V lost 6 bases, J lost 1 base, and 7 bases stayed unmatched. Germline V lookup: CDR1 MNHEY, CDR2 SVGAGI. In nucleotides, the CDR3 is TGTGCCAGCAGCCCGGACAGGGAAGGGAACACTGAAGCTTTCTTT. This encodes CASSPDREGNTEAFF.

V gene TRBV7-9 combines with J gene TRBJ1-4; D call uncertain. Germline CDR1 reads SEHNR; CDR2 reads FQNEAQ (reference sequence). The length of the CDR3 is 16 residues. V dropped 3 bases and J dropped 8 bases, with 19 bases sitting between them. The CDR3 protein is CASSFPVVPREEKLFF. CDR3 nucleotides: TGTGCCAGCAGCTTCCCTGTGGTCCCAAGAGAAGAAAAACTGTTTTTT.

This clone came up a few times. The CDR3 region is CASLVGTGGNYEQYF. As DNA, the CDR3 is TGTGCCAGCTTGGTGGGTACAGGGGGTAACTACGAGCAGTACTTC. V gene TRBV2 combines with J gene TRBJ2-7, with 8 bases lining up with TRBD1. CDR3 length: 15 amino acids. Per germline, CDR1 SNHLY and CDR2 FYNNEI. Trimming at V came to 8 bases and at J to 3 bases, leaving 12 bases not matched to a gene. The full variable domain, its missing parts supplied by reference TRBV2 and TRBJ2-7, is EPEVTQTPSHQVTQMGQEVILRCVPISNHLYFYWYRQILGQKVEFLVSFYNNEISEKSEIFDDQFSVERPDGSNFTLKIRSTKLEDSAMYFCASLVGTGGNYEQYFGPGTRLTVT.

The chain couples TRBV5-6 to TRBJ1-1; D remains unclear. The length of the CDR3 is 13 residues. Germline CDR1 SGHDT, CDR2 YYEEEE. Trimming removed 6 bases from V and 1 base from J, with 10 bases in between. The CDR3 DNA sequence: TGTGCCAGCACCCTCCGGGGGAACACTGAAGCTTTCTTT. Its protein product is CASTLRGNTEAFF.

A single count supports this clone. The genes are TRBV5-5 and TRBJ2-7, with TRBD1 matching 11 bases. CDR3 length: 15 residues. V gave up 0 bases and J gave up 4 bases; unmatched junction bases: 3. Germline V gene lookup returns CDR1 SGHKS and CDR2 YYEKEE (reference sequence). The CDR3 coding sequence is TGTGCCAGCAGCTTGGCCGGGACAGGGGGTTACGAGCAGTACTTC. It is translated as CASSLAGTGGYEQYF.

This clone was detected only once. The J gene is TRBJ1-1, the V gene TRBV27, with D maybe TRBD1 (5 bases). In germline, CDR1 is MNHEY, CDR2 SMNVEV (reference sequence). The ends were cut back, 8 bases at V and 1 base at J, with 11 bases in the middle. The CDR3 is made up of 13 amino acids. The CDR3 spells CASGTTENTEAFF. The CDR3 DNA follows: TGTGCCAGCGGAACGACAGAGAACACTGAAGCTTTCTTT.

This sequence joins TRBV5-8 and TRBJ1-1; the D gene is possibly TRBD1 (5 bases). The V end lost 0 bases, the J end lost 4 bases, and 19 bases lay between the germline ends. Germline values: CDR1 SGHTS, CDR2 YDEGEE. CDR3 size: 17 residues. CDR3 protein: CASSLVGGRSGGTEAFF. CDR3 DNA: TGTGCCAGCAGCTTGGTAGGAGGTCGGTCCGGGGGCACTGAAGCTTTCTTT.

This clone was seen a single time. The chain links TRBV7-8 to TRBJ2-2; 8 bases align to TRBD2. Germline CDR1 and CDR2: SGHVS and FQNEAQ. The V and J ends lost 5 bases and 0 bases, in that order; junction bases with no gene match: 5. CDR3 size: 16 residues. CDR3 amino acids: CASSPRLATNTGELFF. The DNA of the CDR3 is TGTGCCAGCAGCCCCAGACTAGCGACGAACACCGGGGAGCTGTTTTTT.

This rearrangement joins TRBV6-5 to TRBJ2-1; D is uncertain. CDR1 is MNHEY, CDR2 SVGAGI, per germline. Trimming removed 8 bases from V and 6 bases from J, with 14 bases in between. The CDR3 length is 13 residues. The CDR3 sequence is CASWAAQGNEQFF. The CDR3 bases are TGTGCCAGCTGGGCCGCTCAAGGCAATGAGCAGTTCTTC.

This chain uses TRBV5-6 with TRBJ2-7, with 10 positions matching TRBD2. CDR1 is SGHDT and CDR2 is YYEEEE in the germline V gene. Trimming removed 4 bases from V and 6 bases from J; junction bases left unmatched: 4. The CDR3 loop spans 13 amino acids. Here the CDR3 DNA reads TGTGCCAGCAGCCCTGGACTAGCGGCCGAGCAGTACTTC. This translates into CASSPGLAAEQYF. Filled out from reference TRBV5-6 and TRBJ2-7, the complete variable domain reads DAGVTQSPTHLIKTRGQQVTLRCSPKSGHDTVSWYQQALGQGPQFIFQYYEEEERQRGNFPDRFSGHQFPNYSSELNVNALLLGDSALYLCASSPGLAAEQYFGPGTRLTVT.

The chain couples TRBV27 to TRBJ1-5; a weak D match, TRBD1 (5 bases). The CDR3 contains 13 residues. Trimming removed 2 bases at V and 8 bases at J, with 10 bases between. In germline, CDR1 is MNHEY, CDR2 SMNVEV (reference sequence). The CDR3 reads CASSLGRGEPQHF. CDR3 bases: TGTGCCAGCAGTTTAGGACGGGGGGAGCCCCAGCATTTT.

By share of the sample, this clone is large. The rearrangement uses TRBV4-2 and TRBJ1-1, with D unclear. V lost 1 base to trimming and J lost 2 bases, with 11 bases between them. This CDR3 spans 15 amino acids. Germline CDR1 and CDR2: LGHNA and YNFKEQ. For the CDR3, the DNA is TGTGCCAGCAGCCAAGTTCTGGCCTTAAACACTGAAGCTTTCTTT. Translated: CASSQVLALNTEAFF.

This clone was seen just once. The chain employs TRBV4-2 and TRBJ1-2; the match to TRBD1 covers 12 bases. V trimming: 4 bases; J trimming: 6 bases; junction bases outside the gene matches: 12. Per the germline V gene, CDR1 is LGHNA and CDR2 is YNFKEQ. The CDR3 runs 17 residues. The CDR3 DNA is TGTGCCAGCAGCCTAACTTCGGGACAGGGGGCGAATAATGGCTACACCTTC. The encoded protein is CASSLTSGQGANNGYTF.

The chain couples TRBV27 to TRBJ2-7, with TRBD1 matching 9 bases. The CDR3 runs to 15 residues. Per the germline V gene, CDR1 is MNHEY and CDR2 is SMNVEV (reference sequence). After removal of 3 bases from V and 0 bases from J, the junction contained 3 bases not matched to a gene. The CDR3 sequence: CASSFGQGSSYEQYF. In nucleotides, the CDR3 is TGTGCCAGCAGTTTTGGACAGGGGTCCTCCTACGAGCAGTACTTC.

This sequence joins TRBV29-1 and TRBJ2-7; maybe TRBD1 (6 bases). This CDR3 has 12 residues. The germline CDR1 and CDR2 sequences are SQVTM and ANQGSEA. Trimming stripped 1 base from V and 6 bases from J, with 10 bases between. CDR3 sequence: CSVEAGASEQYF. In DNA form, the CDR3 reads TGCAGCGTTGAAGCAGGGGCGAGCGAGCAGTACTTC.

CDR3 in amino acids: CASSPRGTPYEQYF. Here the CDR3 DNA reads TGTGCCAGCAGCCCTAGGGGCACTCCCTACGAGCAGTACTTC. The rearrangement links TRBV7-9 to TRBJ2-5; perhaps TRBD1 as D (5 bases). The J call is uncertain, as TRBJ2-7 better fits the DNA end. The CDR3 is 14 residues long. Germline V gene lookup returns CDR1 SEHNR and CDR2 FQNEAQ (reference sequence).

In this sample, this clone turned up a few times. The chain joins TRBV9 to TRBJ2-7; 9 bases are a match to TRBD2. The V gene's germline CDR1 is SGDLS and CDR2 YYNGEE. V dropped 3 bases and J dropped 1; count of bases not matched to a gene: 2. This CDR3 has 14 residues. This CDR3 is CASSASGGSYEQYF. The CDR3, as DNA: TGTGCCAGCAGCGCCAGCGGGGGGTCCTACGAGCAGTACTTC.

In this sample, this clone turned up a few times. The rearrangement uses TRBV6-6 and TRBJ2-7, with D tentatively TRBD1 (6 bases). The CDR3 has 15 amino acids. V was trimmed by 2 bases and J by 2 bases, leaving 13 bases between them. Germline V gene sequence: CDR1 MNHNY, CDR2 SVGAGI (reference sequence). In DNA, the CDR3 is TGTGCCAGCAGTTACAAGGGGGATAAGACCTACGAGCAGTACTTC. The encoded protein is CASSYKGDKTYEQYF.

The chain employs TRBV7-6 and TRBJ1-6; no clear D. This CDR3 has 14 amino acids. CDR1 and CDR2 from the germline V gene are SGHVS and FNYEAQ. Trimming cost V 4 bases and J 4 bases, with 8 bases left between them. As DNA, the CDR3 is TGTGCCAGCAGCTCGGGAGGTTATAATTCACCCCTCCACTTT. It codes for CASSSGGYNSPLHF.

The V and J genes are TRBV6-6 and TRBJ2-7; 7 bases are shared with TRBD1. The J segment lost 5 bases and the V segment lost 0 bases, leaving 4 bases of the junction unmatched. The CDR3 length is 14 residues. Germline-derived CDR1 and CDR2 are MNHNY and SVGAGI (reference sequence). CDR3 residues: CASSYSTGSDEQYF. The CDR3, as DNA: TGTGCCAGCAGTTACTCGACAGGGTCCGACGAGCAGTACTTC.